The 2 T cell receptor beta chains listed next were all sequenced from one sample in a study of cytomegalovirus exposure and HLA in healthy donors. The protocol was immunoSEQ multiplex PCR, while the TCRdb copy is restricted to in-frame clones and leaves out a portion. The table has over 250,000 clones, roughly 90% seen once. The material sequenced was PBMCs. These receptors all stem from a woman under 40 in good health and CMV-seropositive.

The genes are TRBV27 and TRBJ1-1; D call uncertain. V was clipped by 0 bases and J by 0 bases, with 8 bases between them. The CDR3 is made up of 15 amino acids. CDR1 MNHEY and CDR2 SMNVEV come from the germline V gene (reference sequence). CDR3 loop: CASSLSSLMNTEAFF. CDR3 DNA: TGTGCCAGCAGTTTATCGTCGTTGATGAACACTGAAGCTTTCTTT.

The V gene is TRBV2, the J gene TRBJ1-3, with 7 nucleotides matching TRBD1. Trimming cost V 4 bases and J 5 bases; bases outside gene matches: 20. Germline lookup yields CDR1 SNHLY and CDR2 FYNNEI. CDR3 length: 19 residues. The CDR3 region is CASSGQGGLSPTSRNTIYF. Written as DNA, the CDR3 is TGTGCCAGCAGTGGACAGGGAGGTTTATCCCCCACGTCGAGAAACACCATATATTTT.